A selection of T cell receptor beta chains follows, all from one sample in a study of B cell selection in AIRE deficiency. Produced via immunoSEQ multiplex PCR; TCRdb's table is partial and in-frame only. Of approximately 14,000 clones in the sample, just over 90% were seen once. The material sequenced was Tregs sorted from PBMCs. The receptors originated from a human donor with AIRE deficiency. CDR3s include the opening cysteine and the closing phenylalanine or tryptophan. The D gene is left open where the match is weak. Some rows have no size entry. The others give once, few or many, or a class for an expanded clone.

D	size	V	J	DNA	CDR3
TRBD2	NA	TRBV7-9	TRBJ2-1	TGTGCCAGCAGCTCATCGGGGACTAGCTTCAATGAGCAGTTCTTC	CASSSSGTSFNEQFF
NA	NA	TRBV15	TRBJ1-1	TGTGCCACCAGCAGAGATATTGCAGGGAGGGCTGAAGCTTTCTTT	CATSRDIAGRAEAFF
NA	NA	TRBV7-6	TRBJ2-3	TGTGCCAGCAGCTTAGCGGGAGTGGATACGCAGTATTTT	CASSLAGVDTQYF
TRBD1	NA	TRBV27	TRBJ2-7	TGTGCCAGCAGCCGAACAGGGGGCTCCTACGAGCAGTACTTC	CASSRTGGSYEQYF
NA	NA	TRBV7-9	TRBJ2-5	TGTGCCAGCAGCTTAGCGTGGTCCCTGGGGGAGACCCAGTACTTC	CASSLAWSLGETQYF
NA	NA	TRBV18	TRBJ2-5	TGTGCCAGCTCAACCGGAGGACAAGGTCGGTGGGGGGAGACCCAGTACTTC	CASSTGGQGRWGETQYF
NA	NA	TRBV7-2	TRBJ1-2	TGTGCCAGCAGCTCCCAATTAGCGGCAGGCGGGGGCTACACCTTC	CASSSQLAAGGGYTF
NA	few	TRBV28	TRBJ1-5	TGTGCCAGCATGAGGGTCAATCAGCCCCAGCATTTT	CASMRVNQPQHF
NA	NA	TRBV18	TRBJ2-7	TGTGCCAGCTCACCGGAGTCCGGGGACTCCTACGAGCAGTACTTC	CASSPESGDSYEQYF
NA	NA	TRBV7-9	TRBJ2-4	TGTGCCAGCAGTAAAGGGGTGGTACGGTTGCCCATTCAGTACTTC	CASSKGVVRLPIQYF
NA	once	TRBV30	TRBJ2-2	TGTGCCTGGAGTGTATCAGGGAGGCTATCGAACACCGGGGAGCTGTTTTTT	CAWSVSGRLSNTGELFF
TRBD2	NA	TRBV14	TRBJ2-7	TGTGCCAGCAGCCAACATGGACTAGCGGGATTGTACGAGCAGTACTTC	CASSQHGLAGLYEQYF
TRBD1	NA	TRBV6-8	TRBJ1-2	TGTGCCAGCAGGCCCACAGGGGGATCGAATGGCTACACCTTC	CASRPTGGSNGYTF
TRBD2	NA	TRBV27	TRBJ2-7	TGTGCCAGCAGTTCCTGGACTAGCGGGACCTACGAGCAGTACTTC	CASSSWTSGTYEQYF
TRBD1	NA	TRBV6-5	TRBJ2-7	TGTGCCAGCAGTTACTCGAGACAGGGGGCTTACGAGCAGTACTTC	CASSYSRQGAYEQYF
NA	NA	TRBV6-6	TRBJ2-7	TGTGCCAGCAGTTACTCGGGCCACTACGAGCAGTACTTC	CASSYSGHYEQYF
TRBD1	NA	TRBV11-2	TRBJ1-1	TGTGCCAGCAGCTTAGAGATACAGGGGGCAAATGAAGCTTTCTTT	CASSLEIQGANEAFF
NA	NA	TRBV18	TRBJ2-7	TGTGCCAGCTCACCACAAGAGGGGGGGTACTACGAGCAGTACTTC	CASSPQEGGYYEQYF
NA	once	TRBV11-3	TRBJ2-6	TGTGCCAGCAGCTTAGATAGCGGTTTGGCGAGCTCTGGGGCCAACGTCCTGACTTTC	CASSLDSGLASSGANVLTF
NA	NA	TRBV10-3	TRBJ2-5	TGTGCCATCAGTGGTTATGGAGCAGAGACCCAGTACTTC	CAISGYGAETQYF
TRBD2	NA	TRBV5-1	TRBJ2-1	TGCGCCAGCAGCGAAAATTTACTAGCGGGCGGATACAATGAGCAGTTCTTC	CASSENLLAGGYNEQFF
NA	NA	TRBV28	TRBJ1-1	TGTGCCAGCAGCCGCGGGTTTGAAGCTTTCTTT	CASSRGFEAFF